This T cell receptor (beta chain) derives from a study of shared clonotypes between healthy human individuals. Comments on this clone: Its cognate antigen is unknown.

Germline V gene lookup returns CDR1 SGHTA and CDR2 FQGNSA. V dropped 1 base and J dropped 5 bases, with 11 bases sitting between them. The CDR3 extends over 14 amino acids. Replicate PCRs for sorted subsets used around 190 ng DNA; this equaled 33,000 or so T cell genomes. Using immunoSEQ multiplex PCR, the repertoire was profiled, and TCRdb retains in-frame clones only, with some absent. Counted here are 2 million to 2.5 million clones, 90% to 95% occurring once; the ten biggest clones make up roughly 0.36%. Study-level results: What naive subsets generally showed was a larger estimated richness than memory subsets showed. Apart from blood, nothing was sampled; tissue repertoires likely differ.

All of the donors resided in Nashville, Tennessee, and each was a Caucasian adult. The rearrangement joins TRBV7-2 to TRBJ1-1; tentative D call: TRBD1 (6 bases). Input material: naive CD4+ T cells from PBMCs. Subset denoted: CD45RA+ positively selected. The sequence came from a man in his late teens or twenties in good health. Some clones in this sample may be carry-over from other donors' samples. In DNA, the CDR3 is TGTGCCAGCAGCTTAGTGGGGGCATATACTGAAGCTTTCTTT. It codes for CASSLVGAYTEAFF.